Sequencing of this T cell receptor beta chain was carried out in a study of cytomegalovirus exposure and HLA in healthy donors. This CDR3 is 13 amino acids long. V was cut by 3 bases and J by 5 bases, with 10 bases left in between. The germline CDR1 and CDR2 sequences are MNHEY and SMNVEV (reference sequence). Study-wide results and caveats: Confirmation was obtained in vitro that a few CMV-associated chains are specific for CMV antigens. Differences between HLA loci emerged in a later analysis of TCR association rates, with DRB1 most and HLA-C fewest. It emerged from a later analysis that several of the most significant clusters appeared to be linked to common viral pathogens.

As regards this clone: Its matching antigen is unknown.

Primers for the PCR totalled 60 Vbeta and 13 Jbeta. Method: immunoSEQ multiplex PCR; TCRdb's copy keeps in-frame clones and lacks some. Among 100,000 to 150,000 clones, roughly 80% were seen once, and the ten largest hold over 1.2%. The receptor was isolated from a female donor in good health and CMV-seronegative. The sequencing sample was made of PBMCs. The genes are TRBV27 and TRBJ1-1; D not resolved. This CDR3 reads CASSFGSGTEAFF. The DNA for the CDR3 is TGTGCCAGCAGTTTTGGTTCGGGGACTGAAGCTTTCTTT.